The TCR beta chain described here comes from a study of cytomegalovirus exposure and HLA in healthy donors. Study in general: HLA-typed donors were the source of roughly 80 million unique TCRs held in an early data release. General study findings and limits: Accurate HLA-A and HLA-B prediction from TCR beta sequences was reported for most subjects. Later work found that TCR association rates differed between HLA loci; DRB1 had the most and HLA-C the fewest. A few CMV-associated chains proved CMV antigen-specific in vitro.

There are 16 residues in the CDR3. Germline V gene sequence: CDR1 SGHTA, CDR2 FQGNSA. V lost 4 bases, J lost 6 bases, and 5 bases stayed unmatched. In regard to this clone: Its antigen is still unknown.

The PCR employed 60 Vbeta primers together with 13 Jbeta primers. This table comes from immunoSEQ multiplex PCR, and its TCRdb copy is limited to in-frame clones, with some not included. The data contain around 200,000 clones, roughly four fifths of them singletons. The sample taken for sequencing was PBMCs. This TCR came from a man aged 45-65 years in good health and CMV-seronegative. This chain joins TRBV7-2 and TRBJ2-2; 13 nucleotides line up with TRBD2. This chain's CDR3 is CASSSSGLAGPGELFF. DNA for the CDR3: TGTGCCAGCAGCTCCTCGGGACTAGCGGGACCCGGGGAGCTGTTTTTT. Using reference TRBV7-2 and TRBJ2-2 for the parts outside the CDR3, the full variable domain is GAGVSQSPSNKVTEKGKDVELRCDPISGHTALYWYRQSLGQGLEFLIYFQGNSAPDKSGLPSDRFSAERTGGSVSTLTIQRTQQEDSAVYLCASSSSGLAGPGELFFGEGSRLTVL.